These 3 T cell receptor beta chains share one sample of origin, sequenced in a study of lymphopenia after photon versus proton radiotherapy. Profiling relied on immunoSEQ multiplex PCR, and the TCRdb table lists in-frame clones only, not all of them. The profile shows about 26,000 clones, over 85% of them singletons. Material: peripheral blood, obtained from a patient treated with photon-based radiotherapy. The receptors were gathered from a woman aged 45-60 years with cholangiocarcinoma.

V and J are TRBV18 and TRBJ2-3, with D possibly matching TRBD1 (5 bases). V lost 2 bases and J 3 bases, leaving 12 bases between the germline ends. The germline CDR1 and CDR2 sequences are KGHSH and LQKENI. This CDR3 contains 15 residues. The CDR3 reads CASSPTQGGTDTQYF. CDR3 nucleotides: TGTGCCAGCTCACCAACTCAGGGTGGGACAGATACGCAGTATTTT.

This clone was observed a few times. The CDR3 is CASSLSVEAFF. The CDR3 DNA reads TGTGCCAGCAGCTTATCGGTAGAAGCTTTCTTT. The chain has TRBV7-9 and TRBJ1-1; D gene ambiguous. CDR3 size: 11 residues. Trimming left V 2 bases short and J 8 bases short, with 6 bases between. Germline loops: CDR1 SEHNR, CDR2 FQNEAQ (reference sequence).

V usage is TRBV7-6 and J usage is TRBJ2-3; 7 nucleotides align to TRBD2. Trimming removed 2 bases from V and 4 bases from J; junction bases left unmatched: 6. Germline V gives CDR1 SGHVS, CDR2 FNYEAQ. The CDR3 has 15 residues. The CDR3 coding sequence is TGTGCCAGCAGCTTACGCGGGGGAGGTGCAGATACGCAGTATTTT. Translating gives CASSLRGGGADTQYF.